Below, 5 T cell receptor beta chains from the same sample are listed, as sequenced in a study of graft-versus-host responses after intestinal transplantation. No antigen has been identified for these receptors. Sequenced by immunoSEQ multiplex PCR; TCRdb stores in-frame clones only, minus some. The data show nearly 110,000 clones, about 91% seen once. Specimen: unstimulated CD4+ T cells sorted from spleen or lymph node cells, collected before transplant. These receptors were collected from a human donor who was the organ donor for an intestinal transplant.

This clone has only one observation. This chain connects TRBV7-2 to TRBJ2-5, with 8 bases fitting TRBD2. The J segment lost 5 bases and the V segment lost 5 bases, leaving 10 bases of the junction unmatched. The CDR3 totals 15 residues. Germline loops: CDR1 SGHTA, CDR2 FQGNSA. The DNA for the CDR3 is TGTGCCAGCAGCCGGGTGGCGGGGGGCGGGGAGACCCAGTACTTC. Amino acids: CASSRVAGGGETQYF.

The J gene is TRBJ1-5, the V gene TRBV2; D unresolved. The CDR3 contains 15 residues. CDR1 SNHLY and CDR2 FYNNEI come from the germline V gene. V shed 2 bases and J shed 1 base, with 9 bases lying between them. CDR3 loop: CASSELGLSNQPQHF. The CDR3 DNA sequence: TGTGCCAGCAGTGAACTGGGCCTAAGCAATCAGCCCCAGCATTTT. Drawing the rest from reference TRBV2 and TRBJ1-5, the complete variable domain is EPEVTQTPSHQVTQMGQEVILRCVPISNHLYFYWYRQILGQKVEFLVSFYNNEISEKSEIFDDQFSVERPDGSNFTLKIRSTKLEDSAMYFCASSELGLSNQPQHFGDGTRLSIL.

J is TRBJ1-3 and V is TRBV5-6; possible D gene TRBD1, 6 bases. The CDR3 length is 14 residues. The V gene's germline CDR1 is SGHDT and CDR2 YYEEEE. The V gene lost 4 bases and the J gene lost 7 bases, with 15 bases spanning the gap. CDR3 coding DNA: TGTGCCAGCAGCACAATCCAGGGGAGGAACACCATATATTTT. This sequence encodes CASSTIQGRNTIYF.

This rearrangement joins TRBV7-3 to TRBJ2-2; no clear D gene. Between the trimmed V and J ends, which lost 3 bases and 6 bases, there was a span of 5 bases. The CDR3 runs to 12 residues. The germline gives CDR1 SGHTA, CDR2 FQGTGA. CDR3 residues: CASSFPPGELFF. The CDR3 DNA is TGTGCCAGCAGCTTCCCTCCCGGGGAGCTGTTTTTT.

The J gene is TRBJ2-5, the V gene TRBV6-6; 11 nucleotides match TRBD1. The DNA end is more similar to TRBJ2-7, so the J call may be wrong. The CDR3 covers 14 residues. Per the germline V gene, CDR1 is MNHNY and CDR2 is SVGAGI (reference sequence). The CDR3 DNA follows: TGTGCCACCATTGCGGGACAGGGGGCCTACGAGCAGTACTTC. It encodes CATIAGQGAYEQYF.